The 30 T cell receptor beta chains listed next were all sequenced from one sample in a study of immune evolution from preneoplasia to lung adenocarcinoma. Method: immunoSEQ multiplex PCR; TCRdb's copy keeps in-frame clones and lacks some. Counted here are 15,000 to 20,000 clones, 70% to 90% occurring once; the ten biggest clones make up just over 2.5%. The source material was FFPE invasive lung adenocarcinoma tissue. These receptors came from a person between 65 and 80 years old with invasive lung adenocarcinoma.

The chain uses TRBV10-2 and TRBJ1-1; no definite D call. Trimming shortened V by 2 bases and J by 7 bases, and 8 bases separated the two germline ends. This CDR3 spans 12 amino acids. Germline V gene data show CDR1 as WSHSY and CDR2 as SAAADI. CDR3 sequence reads: CASSERGDEAFF. The CDR3 DNA sequence: TGCGCCAGCAGTGAGCGCGGAGATGAAGCTTTCTTT.

V gene TRBV6-5 combines with J gene TRBJ1-1; 7 bases align to TRBD1. Trimming cost V 7 bases and J 4 bases; bases outside gene matches: 6. There are 13 residues in the CDR3. Germline V CDR1 and CDR2: MNHEY, SVGAGI. Written as DNA, the CDR3 is TGTGCCAGCACCCCCGACAGGGTCACTGAAGCTTTCTTT. It codes for CASTPDRVTEAFF.

This clone was picked up a small number of times. The rearrangement uses TRBV7-2 and TRBJ2-5, with TRBD2 identical over 7 bases. The CDR3 spans 14 residues. V shed 1 base and J 5 bases; nucleotides not matched to a gene: 4. The germline gives CDR1 SGHTA, CDR2 FQGNSA. The CDR3 protein is CASSLGGGSETQYF. Written as DNA, the CDR3 is TGTGCCAGCAGCTTAGGGGGGGGATCGGAGACCCAGTACTTC.

The chain uses TRBV5-1 and TRBJ2-7, with 10 bases identical to TRBD1. V lost 3 bases and J lost 4; bases outside the gene matches: 4. Looked up from germline, CDR1 is SGHRS and CDR2 is YFSETQ. This CDR3 is 14 amino acids long. CDR3 DNA: TGCGCCAGCAGCTCCCCGGGACAGGGGTACGAGCAGTACTTC. Its protein product is CASSSPGQGYEQYF.

The CDR3 spells CSVVPQGRADTQYF. The CDR3 DNA follows: TGCAGCGTTGTCCCCCAAGGGCGCGCAGATACGCAGTATTTT. The V and J genes are TRBV29-1 and TRBJ2-3; no reliable D call. Trimming shortened V by 4 bases and J by 4 bases, and 15 bases separated the two germline ends. Germline CDR1 SQVTM, CDR2 ANQGSEA. The CDR3 length is 14 residues.

The rearrangement uses TRBV4-1 and TRBJ2-5, with 9 nucleotides matching TRBD2. Germline CDR1 is MGHRA and CDR2 is YSYEKL. V gave up 4 bases and J gave up 1 base; unmatched junction bases: 1. The CDR3 contains 14 residues. CDR3 residues: CASSPRGGQETQYF. CDR3 sequence (DNA): TGCGCCAGCAGCCCGCGGGGGGGCCAAGAGACCCAGTACTTC.

V is TRBV18 and J is TRBJ2-3; the D is unclear. Germline V gene sequence: CDR1 KGHSH, CDR2 LQKENI. The CDR3 length is 13 residues. Trimming removed 4 bases at V and 2 bases at J, with 7 bases between. DNA of the CDR3: TGTGCCAGCTCACTCAACCCCACAGATACGCAGTATTTT. Translated, it gives CASSLNPTDTQYF.

The chain carries TRBV6-5 and TRBJ1-4; D ambiguous. This CDR3 is 14 amino acids long. Trimming shortened V by 0 bases and J by 12 bases, and 14 bases separated the two germline ends. The germline V gene encodes CDR1 MNHEY and CDR2 SVGAGI. CDR3 sequence: CASSYSGQVAQLFF. The DNA of the CDR3 is TGTGCCAGCAGTTACTCGGGCCAGGTAGCACAACTGTTTTTT.

For the CDR3, the DNA is TGCGCCAGCAGCTTGAGGAATGAGCAGTTCTTC. Translated: CASSLRNEQFF. The rearrangement uses TRBV5-1 and TRBJ2-1; D remains ambiguous. The V end lost 1 base, the J end lost 7 bases, and 3 bases lay between the germline ends. CDR1 is SGHRS, CDR2 YFSETQ, per germline. This CDR3 contains 11 residues.

The CDR3 coding sequence is TGTGCCAGCAGCCCGGCGGGCGTCACCGGGGAGCTGTTTTTT. This gives the protein CASSPAGVTGELFF. V is TRBV5-6 and J is TRBJ2-2, with D possibly being TRBD2 (5 bases). V lost 4 bases and J lost 4, with 11 bases in between. Germline V CDR1 and CDR2: SGHDT, YYEEEE. This CDR3 region has 14 residues. Full variable domain (rest looked up from reference TRBV5-6 and TRBJ2-2): DAGVTQSPTHLIKTRGQQVTLRCSPKSGHDTVSWYQQALGQGPQFIFQYYEEEERQRGNFPDRFSGHQFPNYSSELNVNALLLGDSALYLCASSPAGVTGELFFGEGSRLTVL.

This clone was observed a single time. The genes are TRBV28 and TRBJ2-1; 7 bases align to TRBD2. J lost 9 bases, V lost 0 bases, and 11 bases had no gene match. Germline V gene lookup returns CDR1 MDHEN and CDR2 SYDVKM. The CDR3 spans 16 residues. The CDR3 DNA is TGTGCCAGCAGTTTATGGCGGGAGTCTTTTAGGGTTGAGCAGTTCTTC. This codes for CASSLWRESFRVEQFF.

This clone appeared once. The chain combines TRBV7-8 with TRBJ2-1; no definite D call. The CDR3 has 14 amino acids. The V end lost 5 bases, the J end lost 3 bases, and 11 bases lay between the germline ends. From germline, CDR1 is SGHVS and CDR2 FQNEAQ. The CDR3 sequence: CASSPKTHYNEQFF. The CDR3 region has the DNA TGTGCCAGCAGCCCCAAGACCCACTACAATGAGCAGTTCTTC.

The chain is built from TRBV28 and TRBJ1-5, with D hard to call. Germline V gene data show CDR1 as MDHEN and CDR2 as SYDVKM. Deletions cut 7 bases from V and 6 bases from J, with 19 bases between. The CDR3 consists of 15 residues. Here the CDR3 reads CASIPSQPPFQPQHF. The CDR3 DNA sequence: TGTGCCAGCATCCCATCCCAGCCCCCGTTTCAGCCCCAGCATTTT.

This sequence joins TRBV7-9 and TRBJ2-6; D unclear. V lost 1 base to trimming and J lost 1 base, with 5 bases between them. CDR3 length equals 15 residues. From germline, CDR1 is SEHNR and CDR2 FQNEAQ (reference sequence). The CDR3 is CASSLEVSGANVLTF. For the CDR3, the DNA is TGTGCCAGCAGCTTAGAGGTTTCTGGGGCCAACGTCCTGACTTTC.

This chain connects TRBV6-5 to TRBJ1-1; perhaps TRBD1 as D (5 bases). Trimming left V 2 bases short and J 1 base short, with 8 bases between. Germline V gene lookup returns CDR1 MNHEY and CDR2 SVGAGI. The CDR3 consists of 14 residues. Here the CDR3 reads CASSYGAGNTEAFF. The CDR3 nucleotides are TGTGCCAGCAGTTACGGGGCAGGGAACACTGAAGCTTTCTTT.

J is TRBJ2-3 and V is TRBV25-1; D possibly uses TRBD1 or TRBD2 (5 bases each). V shed 8 bases and J shed 5 bases, with 20 bases lying between them. The CDR3 is 15 amino acids. Germline loops: CDR1 MGHDK, CDR2 SYGVNS. The CDR3, as DNA: TGTGCCAGCGCAGATACCGGGGAGAGGGGAGATACGCAGTATTTT. This translates into CASADTGERGDTQYF.

V and J are TRBV27 and TRBJ2-1; D may be TRBD2 (5 bases). Trimming cost V 5 bases and J 10 bases, with 15 bases left between them. The germline gives CDR1 MNHEY, CDR2 SMNVEV (reference sequence). This CDR3 is 13 amino acids long. CDR3 sequence reads: CASSPLAGGEQFF. Here the CDR3 DNA reads TGTGCCAGCAGTCCGTTGGCGGGTGGGGAGCAGTTCTTC.

A word on this clone: A read error may account for a junction end that differs from germline. The chain uses TRBV25-1 and TRBJ2-7; D not certain. The CDR3 totals 14 residues. In germline, CDR1 is MGHDK, CDR2 SYGVNS. CDR3 in amino acids: CANSENQVRHEQYF. For the CDR3, the DNA is TGTGCCAACAGTGAGAACCAGGTCCGCCACGAGCAGTACTTC.

This sequence joins TRBV21-1 and TRBJ2-7. TRBV21-1 is assigned pseudogene status. The CDR3 is 10 amino acids. This chain's CDR3 is CATRPYEQYF. In nucleotides, the CDR3 is TGTGCCACTCGGCCCTACGAGCAGTACTTC.

This sequence joins TRBV30 and TRBJ2-7, with D hard to call. V was pared by 0 bases and J by 1 base, with 13 bases between. The CDR3 has 15 residues. Germline lookup yields CDR1 GTSNPN and CDR2 SVGIG (reference sequence). The CDR3 sequence: CAWSVPDSFSYEQYF. In DNA form, the CDR3 reads TGTGCCTGGAGTGTACCGGATAGTTTTTCCTACGAGCAGTACTTC. The full variable domain, its missing parts supplied by reference TRBV30 and TRBJ2-7, is SQTIHQWPATLVQPVGSPLSLECTVEGTSNPNLYWYRQAAGRGLQLLFYSVGIGQISSEVPQNLSASRPQDRQFILSSKKLLLSDSGFYLCAWSVPDSFSYEQYFGPGTRLTVT.

The gene calls are TRBV9 and TRBJ2-1; 7 positions match TRBD1. The germline gives CDR1 SGDLS, CDR2 YYNGEE. Trimming took 4 bases from V and 0 from J; bases not matched to a gene: 4. This CDR3 spans 15 amino acids. This CDR3 reads CASSITGVSYNEQFF. CDR3 nucleotides: TGTGCCAGCAGCATCACAGGGGTCTCCTACAATGAGCAGTTCTTC.

The rearrangement links TRBV6-6 to TRBJ1-1; TRBD1 aligns across 7 bases. Germline-derived CDR1 and CDR2 are MNHNY and SVGAGI (reference sequence). The CDR3 covers 13 residues. V lost 5 bases and J lost 4; bases outside the gene matches: 4. DNA for the CDR3: TGTGCCAGCAGTAACAGGGGTGGCACTGAAGCTTTCTTT. Protein product: CASSNRGGTEAFF.

This rearrangement joins TRBV19 to TRBJ1-5; D unresolved. In germline, CDR1 is LNHDA, CDR2 SQIVND (reference sequence). This CDR3 is built from 12 residues. The V end lost 5 bases, the J end lost 5 bases, and 7 bases lay between the germline ends. The CDR3 DNA is TGTGCCAGTAGTGCGACCGATCAGCCCCAGCATTTT. This gives the protein CASSATDQPQHF.

The chain is built from TRBV19 and TRBJ1-2; the D is unclear. This CDR3 is built from 15 residues. CDR1 LNHDA and CDR2 SQIVND come from the germline V gene (reference sequence). V gave up 6 bases and J gave up 6 bases, with 20 bases separating them. CDR3 bases: TGTGCCAGTAGCCCACCCGGCTGGACTAAGGATGGCTACACCTTC. Residues: CASSPPGWTKDGYTF.

The chain couples TRBV7-2 to TRBJ1-2; D remains ambiguous. With 2 bases removed from V and 6 bases from J, the gap between germline ends came to 16 bases. The CDR3 sequence is 15 residues long. CDR1 and CDR2 (germline): SGHTA, FQGNSA. CDR3 loop: CASSLSRAYRDGYTF. In nucleotides, the CDR3 is TGTGCCAGCAGCTTATCCCGAGCCTACAGAGATGGCTACACCTTC.

This clone was detected only once. This rearrangement joins TRBV5-6 to TRBJ1-1, with no clear D. The V gene lost 4 bases and the J gene lost 3 bases, with 19 bases spanning the gap. CDR1 and CDR2 from the germline V gene are SGHDT and YYEEEE. This CDR3 has 16 amino acids. In DNA, the CDR3 is TGTGCCAGCAGCGTACGAAGGCTGGCTGCGGACACTGAAGCTTTCTTT. This codes for CASSVRRLAADTEAFF.

The rearrangement uses TRBV6-6 and TRBJ2-6; D is unclear. Per germline, CDR1 MNHNY and CDR2 SVGAGI (reference sequence). This CDR3 region has 14 residues. Trimming took 10 bases from V and 4 from J, leaving 14 bases between them. This CDR3 is CATRYNSGANVLTF. The CDR3 DNA sequence: TGTGCCACTCGTTATAACTCCGGGGCCAACGTCCTGACTTTC.

As DNA, the CDR3 is TGTGCCAGCAGTGAGCAGGGTATCCAGCCCCAGCATTTT. It codes for CASSEQGIQPQHF. V usage is TRBV2 and J usage is TRBJ1-5, with D maybe TRBD1 (5 bases). Germline assignment: CDR1 SNHLY and CDR2 FYNNEI. Trimming cost V 3 bases and J 7 bases, with 10 bases left between them. CDR3 length: 13 residues.

Note on this clone: Compared with germline, one end of the junction differs, possibly owing to a read error. The chain couples TRBV2 to TRBJ1-2; D is uncertain. Germline V gene data show CDR1 as SNHLY and CDR2 as FYNNEI. This CDR3 spans 13 amino acids. CDR3: CASSEGQETWRAF. The CDR3 DNA is TGTGCCAGCAGTGAGGGCCAGGAGACATGGCGAGCCTTC.

The chain carries TRBV27 and TRBJ2-1; D unresolved. V was clipped by 6 bases and J by 4 bases, with 10 bases between them. The CDR3 runs 13 residues. The germline gives CDR1 MNHEY, CDR2 SMNVEV (reference sequence). The DNA of the CDR3 is TGTGCCAGCAGCCGCTACGAGTACAATGAGCAGTTCTTC. It yields the protein CASSRYEYNEQFF.